A single sample is the source of the 4 T cell receptor beta chains below, sequenced in a study of blood T cell repertoires in COVID-19. The repertoire was sequenced with immunoSEQ multiplex PCR; TCRdb's copy has only in-frame clones and lacks some. This table has around 100,000 clones, almost 80% appearing once. Material for sequencing was peripheral blood. These receptors all stem from a man between 65 and 79 years old with active or convalescent COVID-19.

V usage is TRBV7-6 and J usage is TRBJ2-7, with 7 bases fitting TRBD1. The ends lost 0 bases at V and 7 bases at J; junction bases unmatched: 9. Germline V gene sequence: CDR1 SGHVS, CDR2 FNYEAQ. The CDR3 is 15 amino acids. DNA for the CDR3: TGTGCCAGCAGCTTAGCCTCCGGACAGGCGTATGAGCAGTACTTC. Translating gives CASSLASGQAYEQYF.

The CDR3 sequence: CASRPGLPGEKLFF. The CDR3 DNA sequence: TGTGCCAGCAGGCCCGGGCTTCCGGGGGAAAAACTGTTTTTT. The chain links TRBV6-5 to TRBJ1-4; no definite D call. Germline V lookup: CDR1 MNHEY, CDR2 SVGAGI. The CDR3 extends over 14 amino acids. V lost 6 bases and J 8 bases, leaving 16 bases between the germline ends.

The CDR3 sequence: CASGELRGEQYF. The CDR3 DNA follows: TGCGCCAGCGGGGAATTACGGGGCGAGCAGTACTTC. This chain joins TRBV4-3 and TRBJ2-7, with a tentative D call TRBD2 (5 bases). The V end was cut by 8 bases, the J end by 6 bases, with 14 bases between. The CDR3 consists of 12 residues. Germline CDR1 is LGHNA and CDR2 is YSLEER.

The chain is built from TRBV11-2 and TRBJ1-1, with 9 bases aligning to TRBD1. Germline CDR1 is SGHAT and CDR2 is FQNNGV. This CDR3 has 15 residues. With V trimmed by 5 bases and J by 7 bases, 11 bases remained unmatched. CDR3 sequence (DNA): TGTGCCAGCAGCCGGTCACCGAGGACAGGGGATGAAGCTTTCTTT. Protein product: CASSRSPRTGDEAFF.